Below are 10 T cell receptor beta chains sequenced from a single sample in a study of T cell changes during pregnancy in multiple sclerosis. TCRdb's copy holds only in-frame clones and misses some; the assay was immunoSEQ multiplex PCR. This table holds 40,000 to 55,000 clones, 85% to 90% found once. This specimen consisted of CD4+ T cells from peripheral blood mononuclear cells, obtained in the first trimester of pregnancy. Every receptor here comes from a female donor with multiple sclerosis, enrolled in a pregnancy study.

This sequence joins TRBV29-1 and TRBJ2-1; TRBD2 is a possible D gene (5 bases). The CDR3 contains 13 residues. The V gene lost 7 bases and the J gene lost 7 bases, with 17 bases spanning the gap. Germline values: CDR1 SQVTM, CDR2 ANQGSEA. The CDR3 bases are TGCAGCGGCAACCTCGGACTGGGGAATGAGCAGTTCTTC. Protein: CSGNLGLGNEQFF.

The rearrangement uses TRBV5-1 and TRBJ2-4; 13 bases map to TRBD2. CDR3 size: 20 residues. Germline V lookup: CDR1 SGHRS, CDR2 YFSETQ. V lost 0 bases, J lost 1 base, and 10 bases stayed unmatched. The CDR3 loop reads CASSLENIRTSGSAKNIQYF. The DNA of the CDR3 is TGCGCCAGCAGCTTGGAAAATATCCGGACTAGCGGGAGCGCCAAAAACATTCAGTACTTC. Combining the CDR3 with reference TRBV5-1 and TRBJ2-4 gives the whole variable domain KAGVTQTPRYLIKTRGQQVTLSCSPISGHRSVSWYQQTPGQGLQFLFEYFSETQRNKGNFPGRFSGRQFSNSRSEMNVSTLELGDSALYLCASSLENIRTSGSAKNIQYFGAGTRLSVL.

The V and J genes are TRBV5-4 and TRBJ2-7; 7 bases are a match to TRBD2. The germline gives CDR1 SGHNT, CDR2 YYREEE (reference sequence). The ends lost 1 base at V and 1 base at J; junction bases unmatched: 5. The CDR3 runs to 15 residues. CDR3 DNA sequence: TGTGCCAGCAGCTTGTTATCCGGGGGGTCCTACGAGCAGTACTTC. Protein sequence: CASSLLSGGSYEQYF.

The CDR3 reads CASSLFSGGSYNEQFF. Written as DNA, the CDR3 is TGTGCCAGCAGCTTATTTTCCGGGGGATCCTACAATGAGCAGTTCTTC. This chain links TRBV7-2 with TRBJ2-1, with D perhaps TRBD2 (6 bases). The CDR3 contains 16 residues. The germline V and J ends were trimmed by 2 bases and 1 base, with 12 bases remaining between them. The germline V gene has CDR1 SGHTA and CDR2 FQGNSA.

This clone showed up just a few times. At the DNA level, this CDR3 is encoded by other sequences in the same sample as well. The chain is built from TRBV7-2 and TRBJ2-5; TRBD1 matches 8 bases. The CDR3 is made up of 15 amino acids. J gave up 1 base and V 1 base, and 2 bases lay outside the gene matches. Germline V gives CDR1 SGHTA, CDR2 FQGNSA. CDR3 bases: TGTGCCAGCAGCTTAGTGGACAGGGCCCAAGAGACCCAGTACTTC. It is translated as CASSLVDRAQETQYF.

This rearrangement joins TRBV2 to TRBJ2-1; TRBD2 matches at 11 bases. The length of the CDR3 is 14 residues. Per the germline V gene, CDR1 is SNHLY and CDR2 is FYNNEI. The V segment lost 6 bases and the J segment 7 bases; nucleotides outside the gene matches: 5. CDR3 protein: CASSSLAGGNEQFF. The CDR3, as DNA: TGTGCCAGCAGCAGTCTAGCGGGGGGTAATGAGCAGTTCTTC.

As to this clone: Germline is not matched at one junction end, which may reflect a read error. The chain carries TRBV7-2 and TRBJ2-5; TRBD2 aligns across 12 bases. The CDR3 spans 15 residues. CDR1 and CDR2 from the germline V gene are SGHTA and FQGNSA. The CDR3 is CASSLAGGPGETQYF. CDR3 in DNA: TGTGCCAGCAGCCTAGCGGGAGGGCCGGGTGAGACCCAGTACTTC.

This clone occurred once. The rearrangement uses TRBV6-1 and TRBJ2-7; 7 bases map to TRBD1. CDR1 is MNHNS, CDR2 SASEGT, per germline. The CDR3 spans 12 residues. V lost 4 bases to trimming and J lost 3 bases; unmatched junction nucleotides: 0. The CDR3 region has the DNA TGTGCCAGCAGTGGACAGGGCTACGAGCAGTACTTC. Translated: CASSGQGYEQYF.

The chain joins TRBV30 to TRBJ2-4; D remains ambiguous. Between the trimmed V and J ends, which lost 4 bases and 4 bases, there was a span of 5 bases. Germline CDR1 GTSNPN, CDR2 SVGIG (reference sequence). The CDR3 spans 11 residues. CDR3 bases: TGTGCCTGGAACGGGAAAAACATTCAGTACTTC. This gives the protein CAWNGKNIQYF.

This clone was detected only once. The chain employs TRBV30 and TRBJ1-3, with 8 nucleotides matching TRBD1. V lost 2 bases, J lost 4 bases, and 4 bases stayed unmatched. The CDR3 is made up of 14 amino acids. The V gene's germline CDR1 is GTSNPN and CDR2 SVGIG (reference sequence). For the CDR3, the DNA is TGTGCCTGGAGTAAGACAGGGGAAGGAAACACCATATATTTT. Translation: CAWSKTGEGNTIYF.